This T cell receptor (beta chain) comes out of a study of shared clonotypes between healthy human individuals. Whole-study context: Ranging from 18 to 49 in age, donors were a couple of women and three men.

Worth noting for this clone: Other nucleotide sequences from this sample produce the same CDR3.

The CDR3 length is 16 residues. V was trimmed by 0 bases and J by 8 bases, leaving 19 bases between them. Germline lookup yields CDR1 MNHNY and CDR2 SVGAGI (reference sequence). The deep-level immunoSEQ assay was used. TCRdb keeps only in-frame clones here, not all; method: immunoSEQ multiplex PCR. Among a few million clones listed, over 85% were seen once. The sequence derives from a man between 18 and 29 years old in good health. Some clones in this sample may be carry-over from other donors' samples. The sequenced material came from naive CD4+ T cells from PBMCs. Subset in this sample: CD45RA+ positively selected. This chain uses TRBV6-6 with TRBJ1-2, with D possibly TRBD1 on 6 matching bases. The CDR3 region is CASSYSADTGSGGYTF. Written as DNA, the CDR3 is TGTGCCAGCAGTTACTCTGCTGACACAGGGTCGGGCGGCTACACCTTC.